The 17 T cell receptor beta chains below were found in one sample sequenced in a study of T cell changes during pregnancy in multiple sclerosis. Clones were sequenced by immunoSEQ multiplex PCR, and TCRdb holds only the in-frame ones, with some missing. In the table there are just under 95,000 clones, 85% to 95% of which are singletons. The sequencing here drew on peripheral blood, taken in the first trimester of pregnancy. These receptors originate from a female donor with multiple sclerosis, enrolled in a pregnancy study.

The J gene is TRBJ1-2, the V gene TRBV5-1; 9 nucleotides line up with TRBD1. Germline assignment: CDR1 SGHRS and CDR2 YFSETQ. The CDR3 runs 15 residues. The J segment lost 5 bases and the V segment lost 0 bases, leaving 5 bases of the junction unmatched. The CDR3 nucleotides read TGCGCCAGCAGCTTGGAGACAGGGGGAAGTTATGGCTACACCTTC. It yields the protein CASSLETGGSYGYTF. Complete variable domain (other parts from reference TRBV5-1 and TRBJ1-2): KAGVTQTPRYLIKTRGQQVTLSCSPISGHRSVSWYQQTPGQGLQFLFEYFSETQRNKGNFPGRFSGRQFSNSRSEMNVSTLELGDSALYLCASSLETGGSYGYTFGSGTRLTVV.

This clone was seen just once. V is TRBV4-2 and J is TRBJ2-6; possibly TRBD2 for D (5 bases). Germline CDR1 is LGHNA and CDR2 is YNFKEQ. The CDR3 contains 16 residues. Deletions cut 4 bases from V and 1 base from J, with 11 bases between. Written as DNA, the CDR3 is TGTGCCAGCAGCCTCGTAACTAGTTCTGGGGCCAACGTCCTGACTTTC. It specifies CASSLVTSSGANVLTF.

The chain joins TRBV5-1 to TRBJ2-7, with TRBD2 identical over 9 bases. Unmatched junction bases numbered 8, after V lost 1 base and J lost 0 bases. Germline V CDR1 and CDR2: SGHRS, YFSETQ. This CDR3 spans 17 amino acids. CDR3 in DNA: TGCGCCAGCAGCTTGTCGTTAGCGGGAGTAGGCTCCTACGAGCAGTACTTC. It codes for CASSLSLAGVGSYEQYF. The whole variable domain, remainder taken from reference TRBV5-1 and TRBJ2-7, is KAGVTQTPRYLIKTRGQQVTLSCSPISGHRSVSWYQQTPGQGLQFLFEYFSETQRNKGNFPGRFSGRQFSNSRSEMNVSTLELGDSALYLCASSLSLAGVGSYEQYFGPGTRLTVT.

The CDR3 sequence: CASSFDSSGNTIYF. In nucleotides, the CDR3 is TGTGCCAGCAGCTTTGATAGCTCTGGAAACACCATATATTTT. The rearrangement links TRBV7-8 to TRBJ1-3, with unresolved D. The CDR3 has 14 amino acids. Trimming pared 3 bases from V and 0 bases from J, leaving 6 bases between. In germline, CDR1 is SGHVS, CDR2 FQNEAQ.

The J gene is TRBJ1-2, the V gene TRBV29-1, with a possible D match to TRBD1 (6 bases). Germline CDR1 reads SQVTM; CDR2 reads ANQGSEA. Trimming stripped 5 bases from V and 8 bases from J, with 18 bases between. The CDR3 is 13 amino acids. In DNA, the CDR3 is TGCAGCGTTCGGTCTCCGGGGGGCGTGGGCTACACCTTC. Residues: CSVRSPGGVGYTF.

The chain joins TRBV4-2 to TRBJ1-2, with 8 bases fitting TRBD1. The CDR3 runs to 15 residues. Per germline, CDR1 LGHNA and CDR2 YNFKEQ. With V trimmed by 2 bases and J by 7 bases, 9 bases remained unmatched. The CDR3 protein is CASSQYQSGGVGYTF. CDR3 DNA: TGTGCCAGCAGCCAATATCAGTCAGGGGGCGTTGGCTACACCTTC.

The chain couples TRBV29-1 to TRBJ2-7; a weak D match, TRBD1 (6 bases). The CDR3 spans 14 residues. Germline V gives CDR1 SQVTM, CDR2 ANQGSEA. Trimming removed 4 bases at V and 3 bases at J, with 16 bases between. CDR3 bases: TGCAGCGTTGTAGGCCAGGGGATTGTCTACGAGCAGTACTTC. As protein: CSVVGQGIVYEQYF.

As to this clone: At one end, the junction sequence differs from germline, possibly due to a read error. The J gene is TRBJ2-5, the V gene TRBV29-1; the D gene is possibly TRBD1 (5 bases). The CDR3 consists of 15 residues. The germline V gene encodes CDR1 SQVTM and CDR2 ANQGSEA. The CDR3 region has the DNA TGCAGCGCTGAAGGGGCTGAGCCAAACCAAGAGACCCAGTACTTC. Encoded protein: CSAEGAEPNQETQYF. The full variable domain, its missing parts supplied by reference TRBV29-1 and TRBJ2-5, is SAVISQKPSRDICQRGTSLTIQCQVDSQVTMMFWYRQQPGQSLTLIATANQGSEATYESGFVIDKFPISRPNLTFSTLTVSNMSPEDSSIYLCSAEGAEPNQETQYFGPGTRLLVL.

The chain uses TRBV5-5 and TRBJ2-7, with 11 bases that match TRBD2. V lost 3 bases, J lost 0 bases, and 8 bases stayed unmatched. The CDR3 runs to 17 residues. The germline CDR1 and CDR2 sequences are SGHKS and YYEKEE (reference sequence). The DNA of the CDR3 is TGTGCCAGCAGCTCGGGACTAGCGGTCGCCAGCTCCTACGAGCAGTACTTC. It specifies CASSSGLAVASSYEQYF.

This chain connects TRBV4-3 to TRBJ1-1; D remains ambiguous. The CDR3 is made up of 14 amino acids. Germline values: CDR1 LGHNA, CDR2 YSLEER. The V and J ends lost 1 base and 1 base respectively, with 7 bases between them. The CDR3 here is CASSQVEGNTEAFF. In DNA, the CDR3 is TGCGCCAGCAGCCAAGTTGAGGGGAACACTGAAGCTTTCTTT.

CDR3 nucleotide sequence: TGTGCCAGCAGCCCGAGGACTAGCGGAAGATACGAGCAGTACTTC. This translates into CASSPRTSGRYEQYF. The V call is TRBV7-9, the J call TRBJ2-7, with 10 nucleotides matching TRBD2. Germline V lookup: CDR1 SEHNR, CDR2 FQNEAQ (reference sequence). Losses at the gene ends were 5 bases for V and 4 bases for J; bases not matched to a gene: 8. The CDR3 loop spans 15 amino acids. The full variable domain, in which reference TRBV7-9 and TRBJ2-7 provide the parts outside the CDR3, is DTGVSQNPRHKITKRGQNVTFRCDPISEHNRLYWYRQTLGQGPEFLTYFQNEAQLEKSRLLSDRFSAERPKGSFSTLEIQRTEQGDSAMYLCASSPRTSGRYEQYFGPGTRLTVT.

This clone was counted a single time. V and J are TRBV7-3 and TRBJ2-2, with 7 bases lining up with TRBD2. CDR1 SGHTA and CDR2 FQGTGA come from the germline V gene. Trimming took 4 bases from V and 6 from J; bases not matched to a gene: 11. The CDR3 spans 16 residues. CDR3 DNA sequence: TGTGCCAGCAGCTCCAACTTGGGGGGGGGTGCCGGGGAGCTGTTTTTT. As protein: CASSSNLGGGAGELFF.

In its sample, this clone was seen a few times. The V call is TRBV2, the J call TRBJ1-1; 9 nucleotides match TRBD1. The CDR3 consists of 13 residues. Germline loops: CDR1 SNHLY, CDR2 FYNNEI. J gave up 10 bases and V 4 bases, and 7 bases lay outside the gene matches. The CDR3 DNA reads TGTGCCAGCAGTGGACAGGGGGACGAGCGAGCTTTCTTT. Protein sequence: CASSGQGDERAFF.

This clone was seen a few times. The rearrangement uses TRBV19 and TRBJ2-7, with D perhaps TRBD2 (5 bases). Trimming removed 5 bases at V and 6 bases at J, with 17 bases between. The CDR3 covers 14 residues. From germline, CDR1 is LNHDA and CDR2 SQIVND (reference sequence). CDR3 loop: CASSVVGVLSEQYF. The CDR3 bases are TGTGCCAGTAGTGTGGTCGGGGTACTCAGCGAGCAGTACTTC.

The chain uses TRBV18 and TRBJ2-4, with 9 bases identical to TRBD2. CDR3 length: 14 amino acids. Unmatched junction bases numbered 5, after V lost 6 bases and J lost 5 bases. Looked up from germline, CDR1 is KGHSH and CDR2 is LQKENI. CDR3 region: CASSPGTSQNIQYF. CDR3 nucleotide sequence: TGTGCCAGCTCGCCGGGGACTAGCCAAAACATTCAGTACTTC.

This chain links TRBV28 with TRBJ2-3; 11 bases map to TRBD2. After removal of 6 bases from V and 4 bases from J, the junction contained 6 bases not matched to a gene. This CDR3 has 15 residues. Per the germline V gene, CDR1 is MDHEN and CDR2 is SYDVKM. CDR3 bases: TGTGCCAGCAGCCCGCGACTAGCGGGATCAGATACGCAGTATTTT. Protein product: CASSPRLAGSDTQYF. Based on the CDR3 plus reference TRBV28 and TRBJ2-3, the full variable domain is DVKVTQSSRYLVKRTGEKVFLECVQDMDHENMFWYRQDPGLGLRLIYFSYDVKMKEKGDIPEGYSVSREKKERFSLILESASTNQTSMYLCASSPRLAGSDTQYFGPGTRLTVL.

The chain combines TRBV5-4 with TRBJ2-7; 9 bases agree with TRBD1. The CDR3 spans 15 residues. Per the germline V gene, CDR1 is SGHNT and CDR2 is YYREEE (reference sequence). The V and J ends lost 3 bases and 2 bases, in that order; junction bases with no gene match: 6. For the CDR3, the DNA is TGTGCCAGCAGCTGGGGTCGGACAGGGGCCTACGAGCAGTACTTC. As protein: CASSWGRTGAYEQYF.